This passage covers 10 T cell receptor beta chains from one sample sequenced in a study of blood T cell repertoires in COVID-19. TCRdb's copy holds only in-frame clones and misses some; the assay was immunoSEQ multiplex PCR. The repertoire holds approximately 220,000 clones, with about nine tenths as singletons. The sequenced sample consisted of PBMCs or T cells enriched from blood (not recorded which). All receptors derive from a woman between 25 and 40 years old with acute COVID-19.

The gene calls are TRBV15 and TRBJ2-1; weak D call: TRBD2 (5 bases). V lost 0 bases and J 3 bases, leaving 9 bases between the germline ends. Germline CDR1 LNHNV, CDR2 YYDKDF (reference sequence). The CDR3 covers 15 residues. The CDR3 region has the DNA TGTGCCACCAGCAGAGAGGGAGTAGGCTACAATGAGCAGTTCTTC. Its translation: CATSREGVGYNEQFF.

The chain joins TRBV27 to TRBJ1-5; D is perhaps TRBD1 (6 bases). The V end lost 2 bases, the J end lost 3 bases, and 11 bases lay between the germline ends. CDR1 is MNHEY, CDR2 SMNVEV, per germline (reference sequence). The CDR3 is 15 amino acids. The CDR3: CASSLAGQINQPQHF. The CDR3 DNA sequence: TGTGCCAGCAGTTTAGCTGGACAGATCAATCAGCCCCAGCATTTT.

The rearrangement links TRBV28 to TRBJ2-1, with 7 bases fitting TRBD1. The CDR3 extends over 16 amino acids. Trimming at V came to 4 bases and at J to 7 bases, leaving 13 bases not matched to a gene. The germline V gene encodes CDR1 MDHEN and CDR2 SYDVKM. CDR3 loop: CASSSPHRGPRNEQFF. The CDR3 DNA sequence: TGTGCCAGCAGTTCGCCTCACAGGGGCCCCAGGAATGAGCAGTTCTTC.

The rearrangement links TRBV6-2 or TRBV6-3 to TRBJ2-3; 7 positions match TRBD2. The CDR3 loop spans 16 amino acids. Germline values: CDR1 MNHEY, CDR2 SVGEGT. The ends lost 0 bases at V and 2 bases at J; junction bases unmatched: 5. The CDR3 region has the DNA TGTGCCAGCAGTTACTCAGGGCGGGGGACCACAGATACGCAGTATTTT. Amino acid sequence: CASSYSGRGTTDTQYF.

The genes are TRBV6-1 and TRBJ1-4; the D gene is possibly TRBD1 (5 bases). Between the trimmed V and J ends, which lost 2 bases and 7 bases, there was a span of 11 bases. The CDR3 totals 14 residues. CDR1 is MNHNS and CDR2 is SASEGT in the germline V gene. The CDR3 nucleotides read TGTGCCAGCAGTGAAAGTACCGGGGGTGAAAAACTGTTTTTT. Translation gives CASSESTGGEKLFF.

In regard to this clone: The same CDR3 is also encoded by other DNA sequences in this sample. The chain carries TRBV20-1 and TRBJ1-2; the D is unclear. This CDR3 region has 11 residues. The V gene's germline CDR1 is DFQATT and CDR2 SNEGSKA (reference sequence). The V end lost 3 bases, the J end lost 7 bases, and 9 bases lay between the germline ends. The CDR3 DNA sequence: TGCAGTGCTAGTCGGGGTGGTGGCTACACCTTC. Translated: CSASRGGGYTF.

Remarks on this clone: The sample contains more than one DNA sequence encoding this CDR3. This chain connects TRBV6-5 to TRBJ1-5; D call uncertain. V lost 0 bases and J lost 1, with 7 bases in between. Germline lookup yields CDR1 MNHEY and CDR2 SVGAGI. This CDR3 is built from 15 residues. The CDR3 loop reads CASSYSGGSNQPQHF. CDR3 sequence (DNA): TGTGCCAGCAGTTACTCGGGCGGGAGCAATCAGCCCCAGCATTTT.

DNA for the CDR3: TGTGCCAGCAGTTACAAGCGTTCCAATAATGAAAAACTGTTTTTT. This gives the protein CASSYKRSNNEKLFF. The genes are TRBV6-6 and TRBJ1-4; no clear D gene. Germline V CDR1 and CDR2: MNHNY, SVGAGI (reference sequence). There are 15 residues in the CDR3. V lost 2 bases, J lost 4 bases, and 11 bases lay in between.

The chain uses TRBV29-1 and TRBJ2-5; tentative D call: TRBD2 (6 bases). The CDR3 loop spans 12 amino acids. The germline CDR1 and CDR2 sequences are SQVTM and ANQGSEA. V was pared by 7 bases and J by 3 bases, with 12 bases between. The DNA of the CDR3 is TGCAGCGCTCGGGACTTGGAAGAGACCCAGTACTTC. This gives the protein CSARDLEETQYF.

V usage is TRBV19 and J usage is TRBJ1-4; the D gene is possibly TRBD1 (5 bases). This CDR3 is built from 15 residues. The germline V gene has CDR1 LNHDA and CDR2 SQIVND (reference sequence). Trimming pared 4 bases from V and 6 bases from J, leaving 15 bases between. DNA for the CDR3: TGTGCCAGTAGTAGGTCCAGGGCAGGAGATGAAAAACTGTTTTTT. Its translation is CASSRSRAGDEKLFF.